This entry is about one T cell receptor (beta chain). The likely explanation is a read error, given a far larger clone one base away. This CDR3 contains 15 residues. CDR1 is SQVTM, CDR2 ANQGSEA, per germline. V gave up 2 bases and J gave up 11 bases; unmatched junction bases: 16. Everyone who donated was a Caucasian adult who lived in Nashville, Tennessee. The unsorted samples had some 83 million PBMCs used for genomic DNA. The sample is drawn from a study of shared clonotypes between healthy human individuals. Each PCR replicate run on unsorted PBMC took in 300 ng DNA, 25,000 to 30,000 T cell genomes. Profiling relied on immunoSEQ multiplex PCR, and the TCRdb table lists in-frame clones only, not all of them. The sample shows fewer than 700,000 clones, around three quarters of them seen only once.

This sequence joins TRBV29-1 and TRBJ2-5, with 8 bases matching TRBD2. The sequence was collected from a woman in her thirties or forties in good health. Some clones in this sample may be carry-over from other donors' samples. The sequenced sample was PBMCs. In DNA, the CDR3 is TGCAGCGTTGAACGATCGGGGGGGCTGATCAATGAGCAGTACTTC. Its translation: CSVERSGGLINEQYF.